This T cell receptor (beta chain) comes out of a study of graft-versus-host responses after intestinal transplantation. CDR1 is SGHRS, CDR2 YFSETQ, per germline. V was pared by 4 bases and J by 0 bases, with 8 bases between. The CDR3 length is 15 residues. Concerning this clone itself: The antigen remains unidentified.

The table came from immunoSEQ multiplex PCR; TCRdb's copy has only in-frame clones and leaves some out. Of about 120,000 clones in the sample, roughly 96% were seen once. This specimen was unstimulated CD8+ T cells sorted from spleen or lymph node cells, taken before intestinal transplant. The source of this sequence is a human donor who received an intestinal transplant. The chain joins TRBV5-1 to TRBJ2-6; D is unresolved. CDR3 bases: TGCGCCAGCAGCCTTCCAGCCTCTGGGGCCAACGTCCTGACTTTC. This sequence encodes CASSLPASGANVLTF.